The following is a TCR beta chain sequence with its context. It lacks a known antigen. No base quality information exists; no much larger clone differs at one position. Ficoll-Paque density gradient centrifugation was the method used to isolate PBMCs. For sequencing, an Illumina NovaSeq 6000 was employed. Using 5'RACE with constant-segment primers, TCRalpha and TCRbeta cDNA libraries were constructed, with sample barcodes and unique molecular identifiers added in the process. RNA was extracted from every sample with Trizol reagent. Library amplification was performed in two PCR steps, and a second sample barcode and Illumina TruSeq adapters were introduced in the second step. Sequencing of libraries was performed on an Illumina NovaSeq with 2 x 150 bp paired-end reads. Regarding the original processing steps: Demultiplexing of reads and collapsing into UMI-guided consensus sequences were performed with migec v1.2.7. Using mixcr v2.1.11, UMI consensuses were aligned to TRA and TRB V and J templates and then assembled into clonotypes. Clonotypes were classified as expanded or contracted when called significant by both edgeR and NoisET, with noise models trained on biological replicates. For edgeR calls, the thresholds were a false discovery rate-adjusted p below 0.01 and a log2 fold-change of 1. As an exploratory analysis of dynamics, max-normalized trajectories of the 1000 most abundant clonotypes were examined with PCA combined with hierarchical clustering. The CD4 or CD8 phenotype of responding clones was assigned using the separately sequenced CD4+ and CD8+ repertoires. TCRdb reprocessing: public reads trimmed at Q25 with fastp, clones called with MiXCR, in-frame beta chains kept. Every distinct CDR3 protein forms one entry, paired with its most common genes and DNA. The V and J calls, along with clone size, are taken from TCRdb and not from the paper's own processing. The sample includes around 510,000 distinct CDR3 sequences, with roughly 21% observed a single time. The top ten hold approximately 8% of the sample.

From its cysteine to its phenylalanine, the CDR3 spans 16 amino acids. Here the CDR3 DNA is all that survives: 48 bases in frame from base 1. Here V drops 1 base and J drops 6 bases, and the junction holds 8 bases not matched to any gene. The germline V gene sets CDR1 to SGHTA and CDR2 to FQGNSA. This specimen comes from a study of T-cell memory formation after mild COVID-19 (dated by TCRdb to the early 2020s). In terms of the full investigation: TCR sequence clusters from the two donors were found to be largely donor specific. In two donors, T-cell clones that expanded and contracted after mild COVID-19 were followed by sequencing TCRalpha and TCRbeta repertoires longitudinally. The cohort was made up of two young adult volunteers, one female and one male, who were previously healthy. Results and caveats for the whole study, not just this receptor: The second-wave clones that peaked on day 37 were not confirmed to be SARS-CoV-2 specific. Balanced CD4/CD8 phenotypes were observed for clones contracting from day 15 to 85, whereas a bias towards CD4+ was observed for a second wave of clones expanding from day 15 to 37. Some responding clones were found in pre-infection memory, which suggests that pre-existing cross-reactive memory T cells took part in the SARS-CoV-2 response. Only a couple of mild cases were covered by the study, and larger cohorts that include severe cases with pre-infection samples were considered necessary. Contracting CD4+ clones appeared mostly in the CM and EM memory subsets, whereas CD8+ clones were enriched in EMRA.

Input material: PBMCs or a T cell subset sorted from them (not recorded which). The rearrangement joined TRBV7-2 to TRBJ2-5, with 10 bases matching TRBD2. The sequence was obtained from an adult woman who had mild COVID-19 (a few samples of this study predate the infection). The sample titles of this study are shuffled in the database, so cell type and time point are left out; the donor was told from shared clones. The nucleotides read TGTGCCAGCAGCTTAGTGACTAGCGGGCAGTTAAAGACCCAGTACTTC. Its coded protein is CASSLVTSGQLKTQYF.